This T cell receptor (beta chain) was recovered during a study of T-cell memory formation after mild COVID-19. With constant-segment primers, 5'RACE yielded cDNA libraries of TCR alpha and TCR beta that carried sample barcodes and UMIs. A single record per CDR3 protein comes from TCRdb applying MiXCR to the 5' RACE reads. Of a few hundred thousand distinct CDR3 sequences listed, about 17% were seen once; the top ten hold approximately 21%. The V gene lost 6 bases and the J gene lost 7 bases, with 10 bases spanning the gap. Germline V gene data show CDR1 as DFQATT and CDR2 as SNEGSKA (reference sequence). CDR3 length equals 10 residues. Findings and caveats of the study: That cross-reactive memory joined was suggested by some responding clones appearing in pre-infection memory. For second-wave clones that peaked at day 37, SARS-CoV-2 specificity went unverified. Clones that got smaller from day 15 to 85 had even CD4/CD8, while clones growing later tipped toward CD4+.

Concerning this clonotype: Its antigen is undetermined.

The V call is TRBV20-1, the J call TRBJ2-7; D is ambiguous. The sequenced material came from PBMCs or a T cell subset sorted from them (not recorded which). This TCR came from a man younger than 30 who had mild COVID-19 (a few samples of this study predate the infection). Cell type and time point are not known. CDR3 nucleotides: TGCAGTGCCGGCACCCCGGAGCAGTACTTC. This gives the protein CSAGTPEQYF.